These 21 T cell receptor beta chains originate from one sample sequenced in a study of T-cell reconstitution after alpha-beta-depleted transplantation in children. A TCRbeta library incorporating unique molecular identifiers was prepared. TCRdb independently ran MiXCR on the PCR reads; one entry per CDR3 protein. The sample holds 600,000 to 700,000 distinct CDR3 sequences, approximately 15% seen once. The specimen was PBMCs from the stem cell graft donor, collected from the stem cell graft. The receptors originated from a human donor who donated a stem cell graft to a child with acute myeloid leukemia.

This clonotype appeared a few times. The gene calls are TRBV20-1 and TRBJ2-5; 14 bases align to TRBD2. The CDR3 is 17 residues long. V was clipped by 4 bases and J by 2 bases; unmatched bases: 9. Germline-derived CDR1 and CDR2 are DFQATT and SNEGSKA (reference sequence). The CDR3 sequence: CSATPWTSGGLQETQYF. In nucleotides, the CDR3 is TGCAGTGCTACCCCATGGACTAGCGGGGGGCTGCAAGAGACCCAGTACTTC.

The chain has TRBV15 and TRBJ2-1; unclear D gene. The germline V gene encodes CDR1 LNHNV and CDR2 YYDKDF (reference sequence). V lost 0 bases, J lost 0 bases, and 9 bases lay in between. The CDR3 length is 16 residues. The CDR3 bases are TGTGCCACCAGCAGAGATCCGAGGAGCTCCTACAATGAGCAGTTCTTC. Protein: CATSRDPRSSYNEQFF. The whole variable domain, remainder taken from reference TRBV15 and TRBJ2-1, is DAMVIQNPRYQVTQFGKPVTLSCSQTLNHNVMYWYQQKSSQAPKLLFHYYDKDFNNEADTPDNFQSRRPNTSFCFLDIRSPGLGDTAMYLCATSRDPRSSYNEQFFGPGTRLTVL.

This clonotype was recorded at least ten times. The rearrangement joins TRBV21-1 to TRBJ2-7. TRBV21-1 has pseudogene status. The CDR3 consists of 12 residues. The CDR3 loop reads CASSRYYYEQYV. CDR3 in DNA: TGTGCCAGCAGTCGATACTACTACGAGCAGTACGTC.

The chain combines TRBV4-3 with TRBJ1-1; possible D gene TRBD1, 5 bases. V lost 4 bases and J 0 bases, leaving 12 bases between the germline ends. Germline CDR1 and CDR2: LGHNA and YSLEER. The CDR3 consists of 15 residues. The CDR3 here is CASSRGFGVNTEAFF. The CDR3 region has the DNA TGCGCCAGCAGCCGGGGGTTCGGGGTGAACACTGAAGCTTTCTTT.

The sample holds many counts of this clonotype. The genes are TRBV7-3 and TRBJ2-1; TRBD2 might be the D (6 bases). V shed 5 bases and J shed 8 bases, with 25 bases lying between them. Germline assignment: CDR1 SGHTA and CDR2 FQGTGA. The CDR3 runs 17 residues. The CDR3 is CASSPSRGQGGSDEQFF. The CDR3 region has the DNA TGTGCCAGCAGCCCGTCGCGTGGGCAGGGAGGAAGCGATGAGCAGTTCTTC.

This clonotype was seen ten or more times. The chain has TRBV7-2 and TRBJ2-2, with TRBD1 identical over 7 bases. The CDR3 has 13 amino acids. In germline, CDR1 is SGHTA, CDR2 FQGNSA. The J segment lost 8 bases and the V segment lost 4 bases, leaving 4 bases of the junction unmatched. The CDR3 bases are TGTGCCAGCAGCTCAAGACAGGGTGGGGAGCTGTTTTTT. This encodes CASSSRQGGELFF.

This clonotype was seen many times. The CDR3 spells CSASSGQFNYEQYF. CDR3 nucleotides: TGCAGTGCTAGCTCCGGACAGTTTAACTACGAGCAGTACTTC. The genes are TRBV20-1 and TRBJ2-7; D is possibly TRBD1 (6 bases). Germline V gives CDR1 DFQATT, CDR2 SNEGSKA (reference sequence). The CDR3 is made up of 14 amino acids. V lost 3 bases, J lost 3 bases, and 15 bases lay in between.

The chain carries TRBV5-4 and TRBJ2-1; the match to TRBD2 covers 7 bases. Looked up from germline, CDR1 is SGHNT and CDR2 is YYREEE (reference sequence). The CDR3 spans 20 residues. Trimming at V came to 0 bases and at J to 1 base, leaving 16 bases not matched to a gene. The CDR3 nucleotides read TGTGCCAGCAGCTTGGTGGAGCGGGGTCCAAATGGGGGGTCCTACAATGAGCAGTTCTTC. Translated, it gives CASSLVERGPNGGSYNEQFF.

This clonotype has at least ten counts. The chain has TRBV5-5 and TRBJ1-1; maybe TRBD1 (5 bases). The CDR3 consists of 12 residues. V was shortened by 6 bases and J by 6 bases, with 12 bases between the two germline ends. Germline CDR1 SGHKS, CDR2 YYEKEE (reference sequence). DNA of the CDR3: TGTGCCAGCATCTCCGGGACCGCTGAAGCTTTCTTT. Translation: CASISGTAEAFF. The entire variable domain, with the rest obtained from reference TRBV5-5 and TRBJ1-1, is as follows: DAGVTQSPTHLIKTRGQQVTLRCSPISGHKSVSWYQQVLGQGPQFIFQYYEKEERGRGNFPDRFSARQFPNYSSELNVNALLLGDSALYLCASISGTAEAFFGQGTRLTVV.

The CDR3 DNA reads as TGTGCCTTCAGTCCCACTGAAGCTTTCTTT. Encoded protein: CAFSPTEAFF. The rearrangement uses TRBV3-1 and TRBJ1-1; D is undetermined. The CDR3 consists of 10 residues. V dropped 11 bases and J dropped 4 bases, with 8 bases sitting between them. Germline V lookup: CDR1 LGHDT, CDR2 YNNKEL (reference sequence).

The CDR3 nucleotides read TGTGCCACCAGCAGAACCTCAAGGGGGGGTGCGCAGTTCTTC. This translates into CATSRTSRGGAQFF. V usage is TRBV15 and J usage is TRBJ2-1, with D possibly matching TRBD2 (7 bases). The CDR3 has 14 residues. The ends were cut back, 2 bases at V and 12 bases at J, with 17 bases in the middle. CDR1 is LNHNV, CDR2 YYDKDF, per germline (reference sequence).

This rearrangement joins TRBV20-1 to TRBJ2-6, with D uncertain. This CDR3 has 15 residues. Deletions cut 6 bases from V and 0 bases from J, with 12 bases between. Germline values: CDR1 DFQATT, CDR2 SNEGSKA (reference sequence). Written as DNA, the CDR3 is TGCAGTGCGCCGGACGGGTCCTCTGGGGCCAACGTCCTGACTTTC. Translated, it gives CSAPDGSSGANVLTF.

Many counts were recorded for this clonotype. The chain carries TRBV6-1 and TRBJ2-2; TRBD1 matches 8 bases. CDR1 and CDR2 (germline): MNHNS, SASEGT. J gave up 4 bases and V 6 bases, and 7 bases lay outside the gene matches. This CDR3 contains 15 residues. This CDR3 reads CASRTSGTGTGELFF. CDR3 bases: TGTGCCAGCAGGACATCCGGGACAGGCACCGGGGAGCTGTTTTTT.

A few counts support this clonotype. This chain links TRBV7-2 with TRBJ2-7, with TRBD2 as a possible D gene (5 bases). The CDR3 extends over 14 amino acids. The germline CDR1 and CDR2 sequences are SGHTA and FQGNSA. V shed 2 bases and J shed 6 bases, with 14 bases lying between them. In DNA form, the CDR3 reads TGTGCCAGCAGCTTAAGGAGGTCCATCCCCGAGCAGTACTTC. This encodes CASSLRRSIPEQYF.

The V call is TRBV4-2, the J call TRBJ1-5; 7 bases fit TRBD1. This CDR3 region has 16 residues. Germline trimming cut 4 bases from V and 7 bases from J; bases unmatched to any gene: 13. The germline gives CDR1 LGHNA, CDR2 YNFKEQ. The DNA of the CDR3 is TGTGCCAGCAGCCTGTTTGTACAGGGGACGGGACAGCCCCAGCATTTT. This gives the protein CASSLFVQGTGQPQHF.

This clonotype was seen many times. The chain uses TRBV29-1 and TRBJ2-7; TRBD1 matches at 10 bases. Unmatched junction bases numbered 4, after V lost 5 bases and J lost 3 bases. The CDR3 extends over 13 amino acids. Germline assignment: CDR1 SQVTM and CDR2 ANQGSEA. This CDR3 is CSVYRDRGYEQYF. The CDR3 nucleotides are TGCAGCGTTTACCGGGACAGGGGCTACGAGCAGTACTTC.

This clonotype was counted a few times. Written as DNA, the CDR3 is TGTGCCAGCAGTACGGGGGGGCCGGGGAATGAGCAGTTCTTC. Protein sequence: CASSTGGPGNEQFF. The rearrangement joins TRBV12-3 or TRBV12-4 to TRBJ2-1, with 8 bases fitting TRBD2. Trimming at V came to 5 bases and at J to 7 bases, leaving 7 bases not matched to a gene. This CDR3 contains 14 residues.

Of note for this clonotype: A much larger clone lies one base from this, so it may be a read error. This chain links TRBV20-1 with TRBJ1-2, with D maybe TRBD1 (6 bases). The CDR3 loop spans 13 amino acids. The germline V gene encodes CDR1 DFQATT and CDR2 SNEGSKA (reference sequence). The chain's CDR3 is CSARPTGSYGYPF. CDR3 sequence (DNA): TGCAGTGCTAGGCCGACAGGATCCTATGGCTACCCCTTC.

V and J are TRBV12-3 or TRBV12-4 and TRBJ2-3; no definite D call. This CDR3 has 11 residues. V was shortened by 11 bases and J by 7 bases, with 13 bases between the two germline ends. CDR3 in amino acids: CAAGYFNTQYF. Here the CDR3 DNA reads TGTGCCGCCGGCTACTTTAATACGCAGTATTTT.

This clonotype was observed many times. The CDR3, as DNA: TGCAGTGCTAGAGGACATAACACTGAAGCTTTCTTT. Residues: CSARGHNTEAFF. The V and J genes are TRBV20-1 and TRBJ1-1, with D uncertain. Germline V lookup: CDR1 DFQATT, CDR2 SNEGSKA (reference sequence). The CDR3 sequence is 12 residues long. V lost 1 base and J 2 bases, leaving 5 bases between the germline ends.

Ten or more counts support this clonotype. V gene TRBV7-2 combines with J gene TRBJ2-7; 7 bases are a match to TRBD1. Per the germline V gene, CDR1 is SGHTA and CDR2 is FQGNSA. The CDR3 spans 14 residues. V was pared by 3 bases and J by 0 bases, with 2 bases of the junction left unmatched. In DNA, the CDR3 is TGTGCCAGCAGCTTCCGGGACAGCTCCTACGAGCAGTACTTC. Its protein product is CASSFRDSSYEQYF.